The subject of this entry is one T cell receptor (beta chain). Antigen specificity is unknown. The source of the sample is a study of cytomegalovirus exposure and HLA in healthy donors. Study-level background: Membership in the Caucasian-associated ancestry cluster was found for approximately 85% of roughly 360 genotyped donors. General study points: Among the sequence variants, a highly shared cluster was likely an artifact of sequencing. TCR beta chain V- and J-gene trimming was linked, in a later analysis, to a missense variant in DCLRE1C.

PCR employed 60 Vbeta and 13 Jbeta primers. Clones were read by immunoSEQ multiplex PCR, and TCRdb kept only the in-frame ones, dropping some. Counted here are roughly 110,000 clones, about four fifths occurring once; the ten biggest clones make up 22%. This receptor was taken from a young man in good health and CMV-seropositive. The sample taken for sequencing was PBMCs.

The CDR3 region has the DNA TGTGCCAGCAGCTCCGTAGCGGGAGGGCTGCCAGATACGCAGTATTTT. It encodes CASSSVAGGLPDTQYF. The chain is built from TRBV11-2 and TRBJ2-3; 11 nucleotides agree with TRBD2. CDR1 and CDR2 from the germline V gene are SGHAT and FQNNGV. The CDR3 loop spans 16 amino acids. With V trimmed by 4 bases and J by 4 bases, 7 bases remained unmatched.